This is a list of T cell receptor beta chains from one sample in a study of blood T cell repertoires in COVID-19. Libraries were prepared by immunoSEQ multiplex PCR; TCRdb keeps only in-frame clonotypes and omits some of them. This repertoire shows about 17,000 clones, around 92% found once; its top ten account for 5% to 7%. Sequencing was performed on peripheral blood. The source of these receptors is a human donor in a cohort sampled during active COVID-19. Both conserved end residues are part of each CDR3.

CASSSALGQKAFF	TRBV19	TRBJ1-1
CASSFTGGAGTDTQYF	TRBV7-6	TRBJ2-3
CASTLTGEAFF	TRBV12-3/TRBV12-4	TRBJ1-1
CAMSSQGPTEAFF	TRBV10-3	TRBJ1-1
CASSGLAGVGVNEQFF	TRBV5-4	TRBJ2-1
CASQIRGQPQHF	TRBV19	TRBJ1-5
CASSSGRDTGELFF	TRBV6-5	TRBJ2-2
CATSREQGETQYF	TRBV15	TRBJ2-5
CASSSGLYGYTF	TRBV12-3/TRBV12-4	TRBJ1-2
CASSPSRDFMNTEAFF	TRBV27	TRBJ1-1
CASSPPSRDNNEKLFF	TRBV18	TRBJ1-4
CASSPDPGLVQETQYF	TRBV11-2	TRBJ2-5
CASSRTTGFSGNTIYF	TRBV19	TRBJ1-3
CASSYLAGGRSYNEQFF	TRBV7-9	TRBJ2-1
CASSLGRGKNTGELFF	TRBV7-2	TRBJ2-2
CASSLVLGLNSPLHF	TRBV7-9	TRBJ1-6
CASSITTSGSRGNNEQFF	TRBV9	TRBJ2-1
CASSDYYNEQFF	TRBV2	TRBJ2-1
CASSVEGAGVDEQFF	TRBV9	TRBJ2-1
CASSKRTEDTEAFF	TRBV7-9	TRBJ1-1